This note documents a single TCR beta chain sequence. This specimen comes from a study of sequential checkpoint blockade in melanoma. About the study: Arm A got nivolumab then ipilimumab; arm B the reverse, 1:1. Maintenance nivolumab came after either treatment sequence.

Only in-frame clones appear in the TCRdb table, and some are missing; sequencing was by immunoSEQ multiplex PCR. The data contain 15,000 to 20,000 clones, 69% of them singletons. Trimming pared 0 bases from V and 6 bases from J, leaving 7 bases between. Germline assignment: CDR1 SGHRS and CDR2 YFSETQ. The CDR3 runs 13 residues. The treatment was: randomized to nivolumab then ipilimumab (arm A) or the reverse (arm B). Live CD3+CD8+ CD19− CD56− cells were sorted from PBMCs. The sequences come from CD8+ T cells sorted from blood (inferred from file names), collected from a patient given nivolumab and ipilimumab in sequence. The TCR originated in a human donor with melanoma. The J gene is TRBJ1-5, the V gene TRBV5-1; D unclear. This CDR3 reads CASSLEGGQPQHF. CDR3 DNA: TGCGCCAGCAGCTTGGAGGGAGGTCAGCCCCAGCATTTT.